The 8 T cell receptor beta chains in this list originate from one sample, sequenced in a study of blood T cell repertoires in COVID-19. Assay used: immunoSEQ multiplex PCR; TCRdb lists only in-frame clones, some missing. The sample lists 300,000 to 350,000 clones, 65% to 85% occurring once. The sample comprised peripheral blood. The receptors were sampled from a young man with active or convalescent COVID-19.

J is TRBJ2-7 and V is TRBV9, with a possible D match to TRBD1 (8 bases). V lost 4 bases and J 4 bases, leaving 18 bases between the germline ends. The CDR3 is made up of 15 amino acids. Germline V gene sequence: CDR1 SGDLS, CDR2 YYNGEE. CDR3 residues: CASSLQGEGRYEQYF. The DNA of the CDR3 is TGTGCCAGCAGCTTACAGGGGGAGGGCAGGTACGAGCAGTACTTC.

The CDR3: CASSQVRGSNQPQHF. CDR3 nucleotides: TGCGCCAGCAGCCAAGTTAGAGGGAGCAATCAGCCCCAGCATTTT. J is TRBJ1-5 and V is TRBV4-1; D not certain. The CDR3 consists of 15 residues. Germline assignment: CDR1 MGHRA and CDR2 YSYEKL. The ends were cut back, 1 base at V and 1 base at J, with 8 bases in the middle.

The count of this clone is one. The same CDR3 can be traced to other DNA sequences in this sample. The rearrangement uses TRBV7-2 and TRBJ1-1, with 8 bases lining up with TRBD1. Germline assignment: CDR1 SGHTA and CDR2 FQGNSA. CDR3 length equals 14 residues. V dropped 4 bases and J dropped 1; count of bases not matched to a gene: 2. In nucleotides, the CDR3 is TGTGCCAGCAGCTCACAGGGGGGGAACACTGAAGCTTTCTTT. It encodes CASSSQGGNTEAFF. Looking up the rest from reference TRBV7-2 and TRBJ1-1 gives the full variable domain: GAGVSQSPSNKVTEKGKDVELRCDPISGHTALYWYRQSLGQGLEFLIYFQGNSAPDKSGLPSDRFSAERTGGSVSTLTIQRTQQEDSAVYLCASSSQGGNTEAFFGQGTRLTVV.

CDR3 nucleotides: TGCGCCAGCAGCTTCCTCGCGGAGAACACTGAAGCTTTCTTT. The encoded protein is CASSFLAENTEAFF. The J gene is TRBJ1-1, the V gene TRBV5-1, with D unclear. The germline V gene has CDR1 SGHRS and CDR2 YFSETQ. This CDR3 has 14 residues. V lost 2 bases, J lost 1 base, and 9 bases lay in between.

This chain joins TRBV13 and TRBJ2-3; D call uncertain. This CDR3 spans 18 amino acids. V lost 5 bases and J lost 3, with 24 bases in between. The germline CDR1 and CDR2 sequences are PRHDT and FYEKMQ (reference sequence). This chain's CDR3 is CASSPPGGGESLTDTQYF. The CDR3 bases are TGTGCCAGCAGCCCGCCTGGCGGCGGTGAGTCTCTTACAGATACGCAGTATTTT.

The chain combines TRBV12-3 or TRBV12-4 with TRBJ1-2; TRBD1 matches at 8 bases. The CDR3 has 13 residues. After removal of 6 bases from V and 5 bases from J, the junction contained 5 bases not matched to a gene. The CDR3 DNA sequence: TGTGCCAGCAGAGGACAGGGAAGGTATGGCTACACCTTC. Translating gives CASRGQGRYGYTF.

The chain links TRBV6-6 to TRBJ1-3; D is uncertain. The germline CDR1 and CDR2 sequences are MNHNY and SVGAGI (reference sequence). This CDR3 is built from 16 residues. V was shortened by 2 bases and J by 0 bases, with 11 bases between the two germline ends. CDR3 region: CASSYSGGLSGNTIYF. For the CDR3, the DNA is TGTGCCAGCAGTTACAGCGGCGGCCTCTCTGGAAACACCATATATTTT.

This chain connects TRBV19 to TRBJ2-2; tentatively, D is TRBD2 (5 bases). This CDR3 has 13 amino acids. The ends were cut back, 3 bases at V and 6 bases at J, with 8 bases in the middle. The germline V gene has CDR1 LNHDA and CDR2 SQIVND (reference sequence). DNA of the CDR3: TGTGCCAGTAGTATTTCGGGGTCCGGGGAGCTGTTTTTT. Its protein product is CASSISGSGELFF. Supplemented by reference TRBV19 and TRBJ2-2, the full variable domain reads DGGITQSPKYLFRKEGQNVTLSCEQNLNHDAMYWYRQDPGQGLRLIYYSQIVNDFQKGDIAEGYSVSREKKESFPLTVTSAQKNPTAFYLCASSISGSGELFFGEGSRLTVL.